One sample yielded the 26 T cell receptor beta chains listed below, sequenced in a study of Ad26.COV2.S vaccination and SARS-CoV-2 variants. The treatment is: roughly 20 received Ad26.COV2.S at low or high dose, single or two shots; about five received placebo; per-sample allocation not given. Each sample was drawn 63 days after the first injection (of vaccine or placebo). Clones were read by immunoSEQ multiplex PCR, and TCRdb kept only the in-frame ones, dropping some. The sample has hundreds of thousands of clones; roughly 91% are singletons. The sample in question was peripheral blood, obtained in a trial of Ad26.COV2.S vaccine versus placebo. The source is a person between 18 and 60 years old who received the Ad26.COV2.S COVID-19 vaccine or a placebo.

The chain is built from TRBV27 and TRBJ1-6, with 7 bases aligning to TRBD1. V dropped 7 bases and J dropped 0; count of bases not matched to a gene: 9. The CDR3 loop spans 17 amino acids. The V gene's germline CDR1 is MNHEY and CDR2 SMNVEV (reference sequence). CDR3 sequence: CASKTTGAFSYNSPLHF. The CDR3 nucleotides are TGTGCCAGCAAAACCACAGGGGCGTTCTCCTATAATTCACCCCTCCACTTT.

The CDR3 nucleotides are TGTGCAAGTCGCTCTCCAAGCCGACAGGGGAAAAACACCGGGGAGCTGTTTTTT. Its translation is CASRSPSRQGKNTGELFF. The chain recombines TRBV12-2 with TRBJ2-2; the table's D call of TRBD1 was not tested on the DNA. TRBV12-2 has pseudogene status. This CDR3 has 18 amino acids.

V gene TRBV30 combines with J gene TRBJ1-5; tentatively, D is TRBD1 (6 bases). The CDR3 is 13 residues long. Germline V gene sequence: CDR1 GTSNPN, CDR2 SVGIG (reference sequence). The V and J ends lost 4 bases and 4 bases respectively, with 11 bases between them. The CDR3 DNA is TGTGCCTGGACCGGACAGCAAAATCAGCCCCAGCATTTT. Protein sequence: CAWTGQQNQPQHF.

This clone has a single count. This chain links TRBV6-2 or TRBV6-3 with TRBJ1-1; 8 nucleotides align to TRBD1. V shed 6 bases, J shed 4 bases, and the junction held 13 bases outside the gene matches. This CDR3 comprises 16 residues. CDR1 is MNHEY, CDR2 SVGEGT, per germline. CDR3 coding DNA: TGTGCCAGCAGATACGGACAGGGATTGACTGGCACTGAAGCTTTCTTT. Translating it yields CASRYGQGLTGTEAFF.

This chain connects TRBV5-4 to TRBJ2-2, with TRBD1 identical over 10 bases. CDR3 size: 13 residues. V was clipped by 9 bases and J by 7 bases; unmatched bases: 6. Germline V gene lookup returns CDR1 SGHNT and CDR2 YYREEE (reference sequence). The CDR3 loop reads CATGQGKVGELFF. CDR3 DNA: TGTGCCACGGGACAGGGGAAAGTCGGGGAGCTGTTTTTT.

The chain is built from TRBV11-3 and TRBJ1-1; D uncertain. The CDR3 spans 14 residues. Trimming pared 6 bases from V and 1 base from J, leaving 12 bases between. Germline V gives CDR1 SGHNT, CDR2 YENEEA. The CDR3, as DNA: TGTGCCAGCAGTCCAGGCTGGAAGAACACTGAAGCTTTCTTT. This sequence encodes CASSPGWKNTEAFF.

CDR3 sequence: CASSLEGGAGGKLFF. The CDR3 nucleotides are TGTGCCAGCAGCTTGGAGGGGGGCGCAGGTGGAAAACTGTTTTTT. The V and J genes are TRBV7-6 and TRBJ1-4, with a tentative D call TRBD1 (6 bases). This CDR3 has 15 amino acids. The germline V gene has CDR1 SGHVS and CDR2 FNYEAQ. The V and J ends lost 3 bases and 10 bases respectively, with 18 bases between them.

The genes are TRBV13 and TRBJ2-2; D uncertain. CDR1 is PRHDT and CDR2 is FYEKMQ in the germline V gene (reference sequence). This CDR3 comprises 14 residues. Deletions cut 4 bases from V and 10 bases from J, with 16 bases between. CDR3 coding DNA: TGTGCCAGCAGCTCCCGGCAGATTCCAAAGGAGCTGTTTTTT. Its translation: CASSSRQIPKELFF.

About this clone itself: Other DNA sequences in the same sample also yield this CDR3. This rearrangement joins TRBV30 to TRBJ1-5; D not resolved. The CDR3 extends over 13 amino acids. V dropped 0 bases and J dropped 5 bases, with 8 bases sitting between them. Germline CDR1 reads GTSNPN; CDR2 reads SVGIG (reference sequence). The CDR3 bases are TGTGCCTGGAGTGTTGGTGGGGATCAGCCCCAGCATTTT. Protein sequence: CAWSVGGDQPQHF. Full variable domain (outside the CDR3, taken from reference TRBV30 and TRBJ1-5): SQTIHQWPATLVQPVGSPLSLECTVEGTSNPNLYWYRQAAGRGLQLLFYSVGIGQISSEVPQNLSASRPQDRQFILSSKKLLLSDSGFYLCAWSVGGDQPQHFGDGTRLSIL.

The chain combines TRBV4-1 with TRBJ2-1; perhaps TRBD2 as D (6 bases). Looked up from germline, CDR1 is MGHRA and CDR2 is YSYEKL. This CDR3 is 13 amino acids long. V dropped 2 bases and J dropped 7 bases, with 9 bases sitting between them. The CDR3 nucleotides are TGCGCCAGCAGCCAACCGGGGGTGAATGAGCAGTTCTTC. As protein: CASSQPGVNEQFF.

The gene calls are TRBV30 and TRBJ2-7; D could derive from TRBD1 or TRBD2 (5 bases each). Germline CDR1 reads GTSNPN; CDR2 reads SVGIG (reference sequence). The CDR3 length is 15 residues. Trimming stripped 0 bases from V and 1 base from J, with 13 bases between. The CDR3 protein is CAWSVRGRWSYEQYF. CDR3 in DNA: TGTGCCTGGAGTGTACGGGGACGCTGGTCCTACGAGCAGTACTTC.

This chain links TRBV5-1 with TRBJ2-1, with 8 positions matching TRBD2. The CDR3 runs 15 residues. CDR1 is SGHRS and CDR2 is YFSETQ in the germline V gene. The junction had 5 bases not matched to a gene; V was cut back by 2 bases and J by 4 bases. CDR3 bases: TGCGCCAGCAGCTTAGGCGGGGGGTTATACAATGAGCAGTTCTTC. This codes for CASSLGGGLYNEQFF.

This clone was counted once. V and J are TRBV14 and TRBJ1-1; no firm D call. CDR3 length: 14 residues. The germline gives CDR1 SGHDN, CDR2 FVKESK. Trimming removed 0 bases at V and 4 bases at J, with 9 bases between. CDR3 amino acids: CASSQDYGATEAFF. CDR3 in DNA: TGTGCCAGCAGCCAAGATTACGGAGCCACTGAAGCTTTCTTT. Together with reference TRBV14 and TRBJ1-1, the CDR3 gives the full variable domain: EAGVTQFPSHSVIEKGQTVTLRCDPISGHDNLYWYRRVMGKEIKFLLHFVKESKQDESGMPNNRFLAERTGGTYSTLKVQPAELEDSGVYFCASSQDYGATEAFFGQGTRLTVV.

This chain joins TRBV6-2 or TRBV6-3 and TRBJ2-3; D is uncertain. CDR1 is MNHEY and CDR2 is SVGEGT in the germline V gene. Trimming removed 5 bases at V and 9 bases at J, with 9 bases between. The length of the CDR3 is 11 residues. In DNA, the CDR3 is TGTGCCAGCAGTACCTCTGGGACGCAGTATTTT. Its translation: CASSTSGTQYF.

The chain carries TRBV30 and TRBJ1-5; D not certain. The CDR3 has 13 residues. Germline CDR1 is GTSNPN and CDR2 is SVGIG (reference sequence). The V gene lost 5 bases and the J gene lost 3 bases, with 11 bases spanning the gap. This CDR3 reads CAWRRGNNQPQHF. CDR3 sequence (DNA): TGTGCCTGGCGACGAGGGAACAATCAGCCCCAGCATTTT. The variable domain in full, with the rest retrieved from reference TRBV30 and TRBJ1-5, is SQTIHQWPATLVQPVGSPLSLECTVEGTSNPNLYWYRQAAGRGLQLLFYSVGIGQISSEVPQNLSASRPQDRQFILSSKKLLLSDSGFYLCAWRRGNNQPQHFGDGTRLSIL.

The sample holds one count of this clone. This chain uses TRBV6-5 with TRBJ1-1; TRBD1 might be the D (5 bases). CDR1 is MNHEY, CDR2 SVGAGI, per germline. This CDR3 has 14 residues. Trimming removed 0 bases at V and 3 bases at J, with 8 bases between. This CDR3 is CASSYSLGHTEAFF. In DNA, the CDR3 is TGTGCCAGCAGTTACTCTTTGGGGCACACTGAAGCTTTCTTT.

The chain has TRBV30 and TRBJ2-1, with D perhaps matching TRBD1 or TRBD2 (5 bases each). The V gene lost 5 bases and the J gene lost 9 bases, with 14 bases spanning the gap. Germline CDR1 and CDR2: GTSNPN and SVGIG (reference sequence). This CDR3 has 12 amino acids. Here the CDR3 reads CAWGTSGGEQFF. CDR3 coding DNA: TGTGCCTGGGGGACGAGTGGCGGTGAGCAGTTCTTC.

The chain joins TRBV9 to TRBJ1-6; TRBD1 might be the D (6 bases). Trimming took 4 bases from V and 6 from J, leaving 14 bases between them. This CDR3 is 15 amino acids long. The germline V gene has CDR1 SGDLS and CDR2 YYNGEE. The CDR3: CASSSEGVLNSPLHF. CDR3 DNA sequence: TGTGCCAGCAGCTCGGAGGGGGTCCTTAATTCACCCCTCCACTTT.

This sequence joins TRBV7-3 and TRBJ2-2; D is unresolved. V shed 0 bases and J shed 5 bases, with 7 bases lying between them. CDR3 length: 14 amino acids. Germline V gene data show CDR1 as SGHTA and CDR2 as FQGTGA. As DNA, the CDR3 is TGTGCCAGCAGCTTAACGAAGAGTACCGGGGAGCTGTTTTTT. Its protein is CASSLTKSTGELFF.

The CDR3 nucleotides read TGTGCCATCAGTGAGTCGATTGGCAGGGAGGAGACTGAAGCTTTCTTT. It encodes CAISESIGREETEAFF. The J gene is TRBJ1-1, the V gene TRBV10-3; tentative D call: TRBD1 (5 bases). This CDR3 spans 16 amino acids. CDR1 and CDR2 (germline): ENHRY, SYGVKD. With 0 bases removed from V and 5 bases from J, the gap between germline ends came to 16 bases.

The V gene is TRBV19, the J gene TRBJ1-2, with D tentatively TRBD1 (5 bases). The germline CDR1 and CDR2 sequences are LNHDA and SQIVND (reference sequence). The CDR3 has 13 residues. V shed 7 bases and J shed 6 bases, with 15 bases lying between them. CDR3 sequence (DNA): TGTGCCAGTACTATGGGGGAAGGCGATGGCTACACCTTC. It yields the protein CASTMGEGDGYTF.

This chain uses TRBV5-1 with TRBJ2-1, with D maybe TRBD2 (6 bases). The CDR3 is made up of 15 amino acids. Germline assignment: CDR1 SGHRS and CDR2 YFSETQ. Trimming pared 5 bases from V and 8 bases from J, leaving 20 bases between. The CDR3 bases are TGCGCCAGCAGGGGTGTGACTAGAACCCTCGATGAGCAGTTCTTC. Protein: CASRGVTRTLDEQFF.

The chain couples TRBV27 to TRBJ2-1; possible D gene TRBD1, 6 bases. Trimming removed 6 bases at V and 3 bases at J, with 9 bases between. The CDR3 consists of 13 residues. Germline assignment: CDR1 MNHEY and CDR2 SMNVEV (reference sequence). The CDR3 DNA reads as TGTGCCAGCAGCCCGGACAGCTACAATGAGCAGTTCTTC. It is translated as CASSPDSYNEQFF.

The chain joins TRBV2 to TRBJ2-1; D is ambiguous. The CDR3 sequence is 14 residues long. In germline, CDR1 is SNHLY, CDR2 FYNNEI. Trimming stripped 6 bases from V and 7 bases from J, with 16 bases between. The CDR3 DNA is TGTGCCAGCAGCCGTGGTGGCAGTCAAAATGAGCAGTTCTTC. It codes for CASSRGGSQNEQFF.

This sequence joins TRBV27 and TRBJ2-1; TRBD2 matches 7 bases. V lost 4 bases, J lost 9 bases, and 15 bases stayed unmatched. Germline assignment: CDR1 MNHEY and CDR2 SMNVEV (reference sequence). This CDR3 is built from 16 residues. CDR3 residues: CASSSLGAGVGGEQFF. The DNA for the CDR3 is TGTGCCAGCAGTTCGCTAGGGGCGGGGGTAGGTGGTGAGCAGTTCTTC.

This chain joins TRBV30 and TRBJ1-3; D remains unclear. V was cut by 3 bases and J by 0 bases, with 6 bases left in between. This CDR3 region has 13 residues. In germline, CDR1 is GTSNPN, CDR2 SVGIG (reference sequence). The CDR3: CAWSQGSGNTIYF. CDR3 sequence (DNA): TGTGCCTGGAGCCAAGGCTCTGGAAACACCATATATTTT.